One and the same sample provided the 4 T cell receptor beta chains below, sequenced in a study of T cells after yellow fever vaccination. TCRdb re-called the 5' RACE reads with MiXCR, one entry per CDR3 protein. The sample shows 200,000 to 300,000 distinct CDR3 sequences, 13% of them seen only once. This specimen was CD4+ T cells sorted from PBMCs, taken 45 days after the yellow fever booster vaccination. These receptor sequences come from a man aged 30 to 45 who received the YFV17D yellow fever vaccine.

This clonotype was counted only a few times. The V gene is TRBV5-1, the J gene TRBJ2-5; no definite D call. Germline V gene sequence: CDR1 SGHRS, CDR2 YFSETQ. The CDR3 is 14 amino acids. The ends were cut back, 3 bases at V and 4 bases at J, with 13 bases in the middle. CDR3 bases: TGCGCCAGCAGCTGGCAGGACGGACGAGAGACCCAGTACTTC. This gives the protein CASSWQDGRETQYF.

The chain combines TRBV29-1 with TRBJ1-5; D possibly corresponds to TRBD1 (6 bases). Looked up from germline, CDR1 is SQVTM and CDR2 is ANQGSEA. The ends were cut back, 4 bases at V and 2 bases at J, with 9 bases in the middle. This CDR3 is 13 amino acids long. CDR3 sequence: CSVAGDRNQPQHF. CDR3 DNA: TGCAGCGTTGCAGGGGACCGCAATCAGCCCCAGCATTTT.

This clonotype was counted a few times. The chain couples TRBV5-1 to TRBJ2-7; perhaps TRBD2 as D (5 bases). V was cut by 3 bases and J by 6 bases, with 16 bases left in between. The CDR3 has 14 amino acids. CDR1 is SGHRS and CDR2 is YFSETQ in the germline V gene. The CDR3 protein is CASSYAREFSEQYF. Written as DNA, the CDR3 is TGCGCCAGCAGCTACGCAAGGGAGTTTTCCGAGCAGTACTTC.

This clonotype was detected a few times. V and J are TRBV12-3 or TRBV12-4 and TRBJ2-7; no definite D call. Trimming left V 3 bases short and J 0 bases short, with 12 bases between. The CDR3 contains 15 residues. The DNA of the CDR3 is TGTGCCAGCAGTTTTGGTTTAGGTATCTCCTACGAGCAGTACTTC. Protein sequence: CASSFGLGISYEQYF.